The entry that follows covers one TCR beta chain sequence. This clone was seen a few times. Which antigen it targets is not known. The sample holds no much larger clone one base away, and base qualities are not on file. This specimen belongs to a study of neoadjuvant anti-PD-1 for oral cavity cancer (dated by TCRdb to about 2021). Regarding the research as a whole: Three to four biweekly doses of nivolumab at 3 mg/kg were mostly administered to patients before curative-intent surgical resection. For patients who did not progress, a fourth nivolumab dose was given around day 43, followed by definitive surgical resection on days 50-56. Patients with complete response, partial response or stable disease by RECIST 1.1 were defined as responders, whereas patients with progression were defined as non-responders. A roughly 34% response rate was observed in the parent correlative cohort, in which 12 patients were included.

V loses 6 bases, J loses 0 bases, and the germline ends lie 15 bases apart. CDR1 is given as WSHSY and CDR2 as SAAADI, both from the germline V gene. Measured from the cysteine to the phenylalanine, the CDR3 is 17 residues long. Of all the DNA, just the CDR3 is kept, 51 bases in frame from base 1. Results and caveats for the whole study, not just this receptor: Higher pretreatment blood TCRbeta clonality and lower post-treatment tumor TCRbeta clonality were correlated with higher pretreatment blood Treg/Th17 ratios. After neoadjuvant nivolumab, non-responders showed significantly higher T cell clonality (Gini index) in PBMCs than responders did. The TCR analyses had only a few patients in each response group, and the authors called for validation in larger cohorts.

For deep sequencing of PBMC libraries, mostly 450 to 500 ng of input genomic DNA was used, and six replicates were run per sample. Following the manufacturer's instructions, the team built TCRbeta libraries using the immunoSEQ hsTCRbeta kit. The finished libraries were brought together in one pool at roughly 2.7 nM, which was then read using an Illumina NovaSeq 6000 S4 flow cell. Turning to the authors' computational methods: The immunoSEQ Analyzer was used for raw data preprocessing and quality control. The analysis was restricted to productive rearrangements, with each unique CDR3 amino acid sequence defining a clonotype. Using the R package tcR, the researchers computed the Gini-Simpson index as their estimate of repertoire clonality. Student's t test was used to compare Gini indices, while Pearson correlation assessed associations with tumor size change. Imported from immuneACCESS, the table was reduced by TCRdb to in-frame sequences with V and J called. These copies leave out some clones; in studies compared against another copy, an unresolved V gene accounts for under half, and the cause of the remainder is not known. V, J and clone size are those of that table, while D and trimming were read from the DNA. The table for this sample lists 8,500 to 10,000 clones; just under 70% of them were counted only once. Jointly, the top ten make up 4.2% of the sample.

In light of the paper, this sample's time point label describes: after neoadjuvant nivolumab, at surgical resection. The patients had newly diagnosed stage II-IVA oral cavity squamous cell carcinoma and had not received any prior systemic or radiation treatment. The cohort was made up of patients with locally advanced, HPV-negative oral cavity squamous cell carcinoma. No culture maintenance or expansion was done, as the peripheral blood mononuclear cells went straight to analysis. The samples were drawn from a longitudinal correlative study tied to a single-arm phase II trial testing neoadjuvant nivolumab in oral cavity squamous cell carcinoma. Genomic DNA-based TCRbeta sequencing was performed on subject-matched pre- and post-treatment PBMCs and tumors from three responders and three non-responders. Peripheral blood mononuclear cells were drawn once before nivolumab treatment and a second time after treatment, when surgery took place. The Maxwell RSC DNA from Cells kit was used to extract genomic DNA from PBMCs.

The chain uses TRBV10-2 and TRBJ2-6, with TRBD1 tentatively as D gene (6 bases match). This TCR was sampled from a person aged 40 to 85 with oral cavity squamous cell carcinoma. The sample consisted of PBMCs, taken after nivolumab (anti-PD-1) treatment. The sequenced DNA: TGCGCCAGCAGAAAGGGGGTTGCTAACTCTGGGGCCAACGTCCTGACTTTC. It is translated as CASRKGVANSGANVLTF.